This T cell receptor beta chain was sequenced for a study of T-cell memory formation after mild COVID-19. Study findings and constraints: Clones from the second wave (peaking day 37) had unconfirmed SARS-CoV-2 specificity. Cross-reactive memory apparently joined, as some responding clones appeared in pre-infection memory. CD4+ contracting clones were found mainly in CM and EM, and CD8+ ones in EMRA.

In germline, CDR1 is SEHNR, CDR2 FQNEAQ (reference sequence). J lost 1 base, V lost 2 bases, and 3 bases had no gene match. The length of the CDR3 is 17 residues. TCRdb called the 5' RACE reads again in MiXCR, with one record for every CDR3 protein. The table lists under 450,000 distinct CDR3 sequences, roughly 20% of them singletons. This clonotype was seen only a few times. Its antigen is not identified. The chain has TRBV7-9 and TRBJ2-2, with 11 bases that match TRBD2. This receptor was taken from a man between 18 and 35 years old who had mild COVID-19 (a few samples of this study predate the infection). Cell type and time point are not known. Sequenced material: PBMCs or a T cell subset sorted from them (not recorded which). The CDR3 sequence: CASSLLAGGENTGELFF. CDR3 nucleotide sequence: TGTGCCAGCAGCTTACTAGCGGGGGGCGAGAACACCGGGGAGCTGTTTTTT. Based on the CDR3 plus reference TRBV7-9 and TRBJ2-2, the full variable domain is DTGVSQNPRHKITKRGQNVTFRCDPISEHNRLYWYRQTLGQGPEFLTYFQNEAQLEKSRLLSDRFSAERPKGSFSTLEIQRTEQGDSAMYLCASSLLAGGENTGELFFGEGSRLTVL.